This TCR beta chain originates from a study of T cell responses to AZD1222 COVID-19 vaccine (dated by TCRdb to about 2021). Background for the entire study: AZD1222 recipients whose second dose came at about 4 weeks and those whose second dose came at about 12 weeks were combined into one group, since spike-specific TCR depth and breadth did not differ between the two schedules. TCR sequencing covered more than 230 trial participants: roughly 200 given two doses of AZD1222 and approximately 26 given two doses of MenACWY control vaccine. Trial participants were enrolled by age into subgroups of 18-55, 56-69 and 70-plus years, and around 150, 28 and 57 TCR-sequenced participants, respectively, were included in these subgroups.

The CDR3 regions of human TCRbeta chains were subjected to immunosequencing. Processing in the source paper ran as follows. TCRs in the repertoires were compared against a reference library of SARS-CoV-2-specific TCRs that had been generated with the MIRA antigen-specificity platform. Breadth meant the fraction of unique TCRs that were SARS-CoV-2-associated, whereas depth meant the fraction of total T cells that were SARS-CoV-2-associated. Using the MIRA data, each spike-specific TCR was assigned both to the spike region to which the TCR was reactive and to a CD4 or CD8 class. Log10-transformed breadth and depth values were compared by one-way ANOVA with Sidak's multiple comparisons tests. The source is immuneACCESS, and TCRdb retained only in-frame sequences with V and J called. Part of the clones is not carried over; for the studies checked, unresolved V genes explain less than half of this, and the remainder is unexplained. V and J calls and clone size are as listed in that table; D and trimming were resolved from the DNA. Here the sample has approximately 120,000 clones; around 92% occur a single time. Of the sample, 4.2% is held by the ten largest clones.

The research as a whole found: Participants were mostly white British and included more females than males, and it was suggested by the authors that clonal diversity may have been underestimated. The 56-69-year group was small, and its depth increase did not reach significance, likely because of low power. CD4 TCRs associated with the vaccine covered the entire spike protein, and the dominant responses were in regions 160-218 and 743-854. Conclusions about previously exposed vaccinees were limited because only six AZD1222 recipients were SARS-CoV-2 seropositive at baseline. No day 14 peak-response samples were available, so repertoires were characterized only after the peak T cell response. Epitopes outside the regions mutated in the B.1.351 and B.1.1.7 variants were reportedly recognized by nearly half of the unique spike-specific TCRs. A significant rise in spike-specific TCR breadth and depth was observed after two AZD1222 doses relative to day 0 and relative to MenACWY recipients.

Of note for this clone: Its antigen is currently not known. No much larger clone is present one base from it, and per-base qualities are unavailable.

The time point label of this sample denotes: baseline before first vaccination. The vaccinee samples were drawn from two UK trials, COV001 and COV002, one of which was a single-blind randomized controlled phase 2/3 trial testing AZD1222 (ChAdOx1 nCoV-19) in healthy adults. For TCRbeta chain sequencing, PBMC samples from trial participants were taken at day 0 and at day 28 after the second dose. At the junction V is shortened by 3 bases and J by 3 bases; bases outside the gene matches: 6. The CDR1 and CDR2 encoded by the germline V gene are ENHRY and SYGVKD. The CDR3 starts with the cysteine, ends with the phenylalanine, and has 16 residues. CDR3 DNA only is kept here, 48 bases in frame from base 1.

The TCR was taken from an adult in good health. The sequenced sample was peripheral blood, obtained on day 0 of AZD1222 vaccination. Recombination linked TRBV10-3 to TRBJ1-3; 9 bases in the junction line up with TRBD1. The CDR3 sequence is CAISEGQGLSGNTIYF. The base sequence is TGTGCCATCAGTGAAGGACAGGGGCTAAGTGGAAACACCATATATTTT.